This TCR beta chain was profiled in a study of T cells in Graves' hyperthyroidism and ophthalmopathy. General study findings and limits: Expanded thyroid clonotypes (above 0.001) were mostly also found in blood.

Trimming left V 3 bases short and J 0 bases short, with 12 bases between. Germline V lookup: CDR1 DFQATT, CDR2 SNEGSKA (reference sequence). The CDR3 loop spans 14 amino acids. Graves' hyperthyroidism without ophthalmopathy progression within 18 months was termed stable. Aged 18 to 65, the patients had hyperthyroidism that was newly diagnosed and had lasted under 2 months. Those patients with uncontrolled infection, other autoimmune disease, pregnancy or lactation were excluded. Amplified TCR beta CDR3 regions derived from RNA transcripts. TCR CDR3 regions were first amplified by RT-PCR with HTBI primers. TCRdb recomputed calls from the multiplex PCR reads with MiXCR, one row per CDR3 protein. Seen here are hundreds of thousands of distinct CDR3 sequences, 15% to 18% observed once, and the top ten hold just under 8%. On this clonotype: Its antigen is unknown.

The source is a woman aged 18-30 years with Graves' hyperthyroidism. The specimen sequenced was blood. The rearrangement uses TRBV20-1 and TRBJ2-7, with a possible D match to TRBD2 (6 bases). CDR3 amino acids: CSARRGRSSYEQYF. CDR3 DNA sequence: TGCAGTGCTAGGCGGGGCCGGAGCTCCTACGAGCAGTACTTC.